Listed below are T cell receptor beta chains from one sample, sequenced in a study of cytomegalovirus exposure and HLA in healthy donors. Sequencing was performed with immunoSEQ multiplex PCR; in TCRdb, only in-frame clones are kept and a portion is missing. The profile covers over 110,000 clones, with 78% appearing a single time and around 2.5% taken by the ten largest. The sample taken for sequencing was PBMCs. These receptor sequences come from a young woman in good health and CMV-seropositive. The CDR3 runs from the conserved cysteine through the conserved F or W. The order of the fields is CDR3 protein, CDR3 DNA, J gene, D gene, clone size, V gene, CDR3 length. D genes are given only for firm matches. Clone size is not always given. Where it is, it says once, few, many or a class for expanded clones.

CDR3aa: CASSFRTSGDSYEQYF
CDR3nt: TGTGCCAGCAGCTTTCGGACTAGCGGGGACTCCTACGAGCAGTACTTC
j_gene: TRBJ2-7
d_gene: TRBD2
abundance: -
v_gene: TRBV7-8
len: 16

CDR3aa: CSVGDEARAAEAFF
CDR3nt: TGCAGCGTTGGAGACGAGGCCAGGGCGGCTGAAGCTTTCTTT
j_gene: TRBJ1-1
d_gene: -
abundance: -
v_gene: TRBV29-1
len: 14

CDR3aa: CASSPTGEGYTF
CDR3nt: TGTGCCAGTAGTCCCACAGGGGAAGGCTACACCTTC
j_gene: TRBJ1-2
d_gene: TRBD1
abundance: few
v_gene: TRBV19
len: 12

CDR3aa: CASSLVGTNTGELFF
CDR3nt: TGTGCCAGCAGCTTGGTGGGGACTAACACCGGGGAGCTGTTTTTT
j_gene: TRBJ2-2
d_gene: -
abundance: -
v_gene: TRBV5-5
len: 15

CDR3aa: CASSLSFSVEQFF
CDR3nt: TGTGCCAGCAGCTTATCTTTCTCTGTTGAGCAGTTCTTC
j_gene: TRBJ2-1
d_gene: -
abundance: -
v_gene: TRBV7-2
len: 13

CDR3aa: CASSVSSGNTIYF
CDR3nt: TGTGCCAGCAGTGTGAGCTCTGGAAACACCATATATTTT
j_gene: TRBJ1-3
d_gene: -
abundance: -
v_gene: TRBV6-5
len: 13

CDR3aa: CAWSAHPDTEAFF
CDR3nt: TGTGCCTGGAGCGCTCACCCGGACACTGAAGCTTTCTTT
j_gene: TRBJ1-1
d_gene: -
abundance: -
v_gene: TRBV30
len: 13

CDR3aa: CASSPPGLAVSNEQFF
CDR3nt: TGTGCCAGCTCACCACCGGGACTAGCAGTCAGCAATGAGCAGTTCTTC
j_gene: TRBJ2-1
d_gene: TRBD2
abundance: -
v_gene: TRBV18
len: 16

CDR3aa: CAISPGGSGTNEKLFF
CDR3nt: TGTGCCATCAGCCCGGGGGGATCGGGAACTAATGAAAAACTGTTTTTT
j_gene: TRBJ1-4
d_gene: -
abundance: -
v_gene: TRBV10-3
len: 16

CDR3aa: CASSSPGGTGTEQYF
CDR3nt: TGTGCCAGCAGCTCACCCGGAGGAACAGGGACCGAGCAGTACTTC
j_gene: TRBJ2-7
d_gene: -
abundance: -
v_gene: TRBV28
len: 15

CDR3aa: CASSLAMGQLDSPLHF
CDR3nt: TGTGCCAGCAGCTTGGCCATGGGACAGCTAGATTCACCCCTCCACTTT
j_gene: TRBJ1-6
d_gene: TRBD1
abundance: -
v_gene: TRBV5-4
len: 16

CDR3aa: CASSNTPLGGGEQYF
CDR3nt: TGTGCCAGCAGTAACACCCCCCTCGGGGGGGGCGAGCAGTACTTC
j_gene: TRBJ2-7
d_gene: TRBD2
abundance: -
v_gene: TRBV28
len: 15

CDR3aa: CASSPGGGRPQHF
CDR3nt: TGTGCCAGCAGCCCCGGGGGTGGTAGGCCCCAGCATTTT
j_gene: TRBJ1-5
d_gene: -
abundance: -
v_gene: TRBV7-9
len: 13

CDR3aa: CASSRNGQGSYEQYF
CDR3nt: TGTGCCAGCAGTCGAAACGGACAGGGATCCTACGAGCAGTACTTC
j_gene: TRBJ2-7
d_gene: TRBD1
abundance: -
v_gene: TRBV27
len: 15

CDR3aa: CASTLGSSGAREQYF
CDR3nt: TGTGCCAGCACCCTGGGGTCTAGCGGGGCAAGGGAGCAGTACTTC
j_gene: TRBJ2-7
d_gene: TRBD2
abundance: -
v_gene: TRBV7-2
len: 15

CDR3aa: CASSPSSNYGYTF
CDR3nt: TGTGCCAGCAGCCCTAGCTCTAACTATGGCTACACCTTC
j_gene: TRBJ1-2
d_gene: -
abundance: -
v_gene: TRBV5-5
len: 13

CDR3aa: CAISDGAVRLEKLFF
CDR3nt: TGTGCCATCAGTGATGGGGCAGTGCGGCTTGAAAAACTGTTTTTT
j_gene: TRBJ1-4
d_gene: -
abundance: -
v_gene: TRBV10-3
len: 15

CDR3aa: CATSRTGRGSPLHF
CDR3nt: TGTGCCACCAGCAGAACAGGGAGGGGTTCACCCCTCCACTTT
j_gene: TRBJ1-6
d_gene: -
abundance: -
v_gene: TRBV15
len: 14

CDR3aa: CASSPSLTLLHTDTQYF
CDR3nt: TGTGCCAGCAGTCCTAGCTTAACGCTTCTTCACACAGATACGCAGTATTTT
j_gene: TRBJ2-3
d_gene: -
abundance: -
v_gene: TRBV25-1
len: 17

CDR3aa: CASSLVGGNRFSNQPQHF
CDR3nt: TGTGCCAGCAGCTTAGTTGGGGGGAATCGATTTAGCAATCAGCCCCAGCATTTT
j_gene: TRBJ1-5
d_gene: -
abundance: -
v_gene: TRBV7-2
len: 18

CDR3aa: CASSQRQANYGYTF
CDR3nt: TGTGCCAGCAGCCAAAGACAAGCTAACTATGGCTACACCTTC
j_gene: TRBJ1-2
d_gene: -
abundance: -
v_gene: TRBV5-4
len: 14

CDR3aa: CASSPRGTVNEKLFF
CDR3nt: TGTGCCAGCTCACCACGGGGGACAGTTAATGAAAAACTGTTTTTT
j_gene: TRBJ1-4
d_gene: TRBD1
abundance: -
v_gene: TRBV18
len: 15

CDR3aa: CASSRQGMQFGYTF
CDR3nt: TGTGCCAGCAGTCGACAGGGAATGCAGTTTGGCTACACCTTC
j_gene: TRBJ1-2
d_gene: TRBD1
abundance: -
v_gene: TRBV28
len: 14

CDR3aa: CASTQGTGLSGNTIYF
CDR3nt: TGTGCCAGTACTCAGGGAACAGGCCTCTCTGGAAACACCATATATTTT
j_gene: TRBJ1-3
d_gene: -
abundance: -
v_gene: TRBV19
len: 16

CDR3aa: CASSLWARRGINNEQFF
CDR3nt: TGTGCCAGCAGTTTATGGGCCCGACGGGGGATAAACAATGAGCAGTTCTTC
j_gene: TRBJ2-1
d_gene: -
abundance: -
v_gene: TRBV27
len: 17

CDR3aa: CASSLGSGLSTDTQYF
CDR3nt: TGTGCCAGCAGCTTGGGTAGCGGACTAAGCACAGATACGCAGTATTTT
j_gene: TRBJ2-3
d_gene: -
abundance: -
v_gene: TRBV5-4
len: 16

CDR3aa: CASSETVNTEAFF
CDR3nt: TGTGCCAGCTCGGAAACAGTGAACACTGAAGCTTTCTTT
j_gene: TRBJ1-1
d_gene: -
abundance: -
v_gene: TRBV18
len: 13

CDR3aa: CASSPGQGGYTF
CDR3nt: TGCGCCAGCAGCCCGGGACAGGGTGGCTACACCTTC
j_gene: TRBJ1-2
d_gene: TRBD1
abundance: -
v_gene: TRBV5-1
len: 12

CDR3aa: CASSTYSSPNTEAFF
CDR3nt: TGTGCCAGTAGTACCTACAGCTCCCCTAACACTGAAGCTTTCTTT
j_gene: TRBJ1-1
d_gene: -
abundance: -
v_gene: TRBV19
len: 15

CDR3aa: CASSSRTGTSYEQYF
CDR3nt: TGTGCCAGCAGTTCTAGGACAGGGACGAGCTACGAGCAGTACTTC
j_gene: TRBJ2-7
d_gene: TRBD1
abundance: -
v_gene: TRBV27
len: 15

CDR3aa: CASSLRTVSNQPQHF
CDR3nt: TGTGCCAGCAGCCTACGGACTGTTAGCAATCAGCCCCAGCATTTT
j_gene: TRBJ1-5
d_gene: -
abundance: -
v_gene: TRBV21-1
len: 15

CDR3aa: CASSTYLGGGFGYTF
CDR3nt: TGTGCCAGCAGTACCTACCTCGGCGGGGGCTTTGGCTACACCTTC
j_gene: TRBJ1-2
d_gene: -
abundance: -
v_gene: TRBV27
len: 15

CDR3aa: CASSIVAGYTGELFF
CDR3nt: TGTGCCAGTAGTATAGTGGCAGGGTACACCGGGGAGCTGTTTTTT
j_gene: TRBJ2-2
d_gene: -
abundance: -
v_gene: TRBV19
len: 15

CDR3aa: CAWVRGGRNTGELFF
CDR3nt: TGTGCCTGGGTCAGGGGAGGGCGGAACACCGGGGAGCTGTTTTTT
j_gene: TRBJ2-2
d_gene: -
abundance: -
v_gene: TRBV30
len: 15

CDR3aa: CAWTWTVKNTGELFF
CDR3nt: TGTGCCTGGACGTGGACAGTGAAGAACACCGGGGAGCTGTTTTTT
j_gene: TRBJ2-2
d_gene: -
abundance: -
v_gene: TRBV30
len: 15

CDR3aa: CATSSLAEETQYF
CDR3nt: TGTGCCACCAGCTCGCTAGCGGAAGAGACCCAGTACTTC
j_gene: TRBJ2-5
d_gene: TRBD2
abundance: -
v_gene: TRBV15
len: 13

CDR3aa: CASSELDSSYNEQFF
CDR3nt: TGTGCCAGCAGTGAGCTCGACTCCTCCTACAATGAGCAGTTCTTC
j_gene: TRBJ2-1
d_gene: -
abundance: -
v_gene: TRBV2
len: 15

CDR3aa: CAWSVLAGARGEQFF
CDR3nt: TGTGCCTGGAGTGTACTAGCGGGGGCCAGAGGTGAGCAGTTCTTC
j_gene: TRBJ2-1
d_gene: TRBD2
abundance: -
v_gene: TRBV30
len: 15

CDR3aa: CAWSVRAGGVTGELFF
CDR3nt: TGTGCCTGGAGTGTACGGGCAGGGGGCGTTACCGGGGAGCTGTTTTTT
j_gene: TRBJ2-2
d_gene: TRBD1
abundance: -
v_gene: TRBV30
len: 16

CDR3aa: CASSDSSGGADTQYF
CDR3nt: TGTGCCAGCAGTGACTCTAGCGGGGGGGCAGATACGCAGTATTTT
j_gene: TRBJ2-3
d_gene: TRBD2
abundance: -
v_gene: TRBV6-1
len: 15

CDR3aa: CASSLQYGEKLFF
CDR3nt: TGTGCCAGCAGCTTACAGTATGGTGAAAAACTGTTTTTT
j_gene: TRBJ1-4
d_gene: -
abundance: -
v_gene: TRBV7-2
len: 13

CDR3aa: CASNPTSTDTQYF
CDR3nt: TGTGCCAGCAACCCCACTAGCACAGATACGCAGTATTTT
j_gene: TRBJ2-3
d_gene: -
abundance: -
v_gene: TRBV2
len: 13

CDR3aa: CASSPQGFANEKLFF
CDR3nt: TGTGCCAGCAGCCCTCAGGGTTTTGCTAATGAAAAACTGTTTTTT
j_gene: TRBJ1-4
d_gene: -
abundance: -
v_gene: TRBV9
len: 15

CDR3aa: CAISGDSGGYNEQFF
CDR3nt: TGTGCCATCAGTGGTGATAGCGGGGGGTACAATGAGCAGTTCTTC
j_gene: TRBJ2-1
d_gene: TRBD2
abundance: -
v_gene: TRBV10-3
len: 15